The TCR beta chain under discussion was sequenced for a study of T cell repertoires in cytomegalovirus infection. Across the study: In public TCR beta signatures, there were indications of both CMV infection and matching HLA type.

TCRdb passed the reads through MiXCR, listing each CDR3 protein once. The sample records over 450,000 distinct CDR3 sequences, approximately 10% being singletons. Study-wide points: In two of eight donors, the top clonotype was HLA-C-restricted CMV-specific.

This clonotype has more than one count but fewer than ten. Its antigen remains unknown. CDR3 length: 14 residues. Looked up from germline, CDR1 is LNHDA and CDR2 is SQIVND (reference sequence). J gave up 6 bases and V 3 bases, and 4 bases lay outside the gene matches. The origin of this receptor is a human donor in good health (CMV status not recorded). Some clones in this sample may be carry-over from other donors' samples. The material sequenced was PBMCs. The V and J genes are TRBV19 and TRBJ2-2; TRBD2 agrees at 7 bases. CDR3 loop: CASSMAGVAGELFF. The CDR3 DNA is TGTGCCAGTAGTATGGCGGGAGTGGCCGGGGAGCTGTTTTTT.